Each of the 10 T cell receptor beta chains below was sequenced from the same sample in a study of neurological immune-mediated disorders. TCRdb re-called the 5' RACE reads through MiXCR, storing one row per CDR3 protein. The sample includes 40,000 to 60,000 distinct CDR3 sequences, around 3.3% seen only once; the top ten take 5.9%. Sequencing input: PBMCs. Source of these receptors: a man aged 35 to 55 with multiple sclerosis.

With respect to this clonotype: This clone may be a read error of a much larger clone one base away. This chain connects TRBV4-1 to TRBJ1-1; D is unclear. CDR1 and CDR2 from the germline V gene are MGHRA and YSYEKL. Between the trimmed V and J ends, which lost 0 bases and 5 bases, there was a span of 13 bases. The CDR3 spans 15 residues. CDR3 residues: CASSQEHKVSTEAFF. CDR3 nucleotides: TGCGCCAGCAGCCAAGAACACAAGGTTTCAACTGAAGCTTTCTTT.

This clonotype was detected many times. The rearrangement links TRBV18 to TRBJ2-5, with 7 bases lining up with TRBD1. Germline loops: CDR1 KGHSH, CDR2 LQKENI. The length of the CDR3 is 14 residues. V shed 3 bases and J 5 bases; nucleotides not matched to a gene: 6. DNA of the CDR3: TGTGCCAGCTCACCCCTGGGACAGAAGGAGACCCAGTACTTC. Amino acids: CASSPLGQKETQYF.

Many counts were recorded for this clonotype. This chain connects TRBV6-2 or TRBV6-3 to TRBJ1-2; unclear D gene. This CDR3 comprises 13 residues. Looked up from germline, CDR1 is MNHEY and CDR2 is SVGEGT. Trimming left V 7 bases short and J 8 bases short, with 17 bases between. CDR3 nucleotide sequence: TGTGCCAGCACCCCCCAGACCGGAGAAGGCTACACCTTC. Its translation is CASTPQTGEGYTF.

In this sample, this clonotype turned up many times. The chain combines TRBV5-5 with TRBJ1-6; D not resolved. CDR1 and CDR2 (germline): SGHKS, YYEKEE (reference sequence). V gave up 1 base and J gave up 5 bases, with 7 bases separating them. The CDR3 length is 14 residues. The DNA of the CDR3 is TGTGCCAGCAGCTTGACATGGAATAATTCACCCCTCCACTTT. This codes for CASSLTWNNSPLHF.

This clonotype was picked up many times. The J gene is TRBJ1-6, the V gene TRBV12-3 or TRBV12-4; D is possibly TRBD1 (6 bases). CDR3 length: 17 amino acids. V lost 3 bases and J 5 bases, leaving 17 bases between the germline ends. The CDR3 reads CASSLGVADSHNSPLHF. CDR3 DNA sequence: TGTGCCAGCAGTTTGGGGGTAGCGGACAGCCATAATTCACCCCTCCACTTT.

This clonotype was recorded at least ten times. CDR3 in amino acids: CASSQDSYQPQHF. DNA of the CDR3: TGTGCCAGCAGCCAAGATTCCTACCAGCCCCAGCATTTT. The chain recombines TRBV3-1 with TRBJ1-5; D unresolved. V dropped 0 bases and J dropped 7 bases, with 7 bases sitting between them. Germline V gene data show CDR1 as LGHDT and CDR2 as YNNKEL (reference sequence). This CDR3 is built from 13 residues.

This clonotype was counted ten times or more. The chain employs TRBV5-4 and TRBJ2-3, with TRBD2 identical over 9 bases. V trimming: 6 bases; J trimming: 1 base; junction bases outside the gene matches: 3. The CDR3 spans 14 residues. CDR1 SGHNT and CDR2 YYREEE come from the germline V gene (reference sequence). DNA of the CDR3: TGTGCCAGCACTCAGCGGGGGGGCACAGATACGCAGTATTTT. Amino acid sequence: CASTQRGGTDTQYF.

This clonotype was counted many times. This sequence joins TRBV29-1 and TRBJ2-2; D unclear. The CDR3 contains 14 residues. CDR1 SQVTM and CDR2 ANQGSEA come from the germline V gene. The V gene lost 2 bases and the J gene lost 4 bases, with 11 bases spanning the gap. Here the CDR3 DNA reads TGCAGCGTTGAAAATAGAAGGAGCACCGGGGAGCTGTTTTTT. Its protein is CSVENRRSTGELFF.

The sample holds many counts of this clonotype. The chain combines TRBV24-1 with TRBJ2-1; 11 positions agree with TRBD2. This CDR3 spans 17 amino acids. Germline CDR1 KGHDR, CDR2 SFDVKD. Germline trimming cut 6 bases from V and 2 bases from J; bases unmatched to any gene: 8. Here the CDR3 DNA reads TGTGCCACCAGTTCATCTGTAGCGGGGGGGCCCTACAATGAGCAGTTCTTC. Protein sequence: CATSSSVAGGPYNEQFF.

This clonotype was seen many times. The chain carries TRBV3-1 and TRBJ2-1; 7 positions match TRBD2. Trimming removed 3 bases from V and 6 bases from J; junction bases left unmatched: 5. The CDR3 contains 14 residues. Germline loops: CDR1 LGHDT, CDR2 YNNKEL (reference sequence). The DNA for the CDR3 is TGTGCCAGCAGCCAGGGGAGGGTACTCAATGAGCAGTTCTTC. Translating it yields CASSQGRVLNEQFF.